Each of the 26 T cell receptor beta chains below was sequenced from the same sample in a study. TCRdb fed the RT-PCR reads into MiXCR, producing one record per CDR3 protein. The table records around 700,000 distinct CDR3 sequences, 12% to 15% of them present only once. Sequencing used memory CD4+ T cells from blood. The receptors derive from a female donor in good health, serving as a healthy control.

The chain carries TRBV7-2 and TRBJ2-7, with D maybe TRBD1 (5 bases). V lost 4 bases and J lost 5, with 21 bases in between. The CDR3 is 16 residues long. CDR1 is SGHTA and CDR2 is FQGNSA in the germline V gene. As DNA, the CDR3 is TGTGCCAGCAGCTCCCTCCAGGGCCGGACCGTGAACGAGCAGTACTTC. It specifies CASSSLQGRTVNEQYF. Based on the CDR3 plus reference TRBV7-2 and TRBJ2-7, the full variable domain is GAGVSQSPSNKVTEKGKDVELRCDPISGHTALYWYRQSLGQGLEFLIYFQGNSAPDKSGLPSDRFSAERTGGSVSTLTIQRTQQEDSAVYLCASSSLQGRTVNEQYFGPGTRLTVT.

This chain uses TRBV2 with TRBJ1-2; no firm D call. The CDR3 totals 14 residues. In germline, CDR1 is SNHLY, CDR2 FYNNEI. Trimming took off 6 bases at V and 0 bases at J, with 11 bases between the two ends. This CDR3 is CASRLGGANYGYTF. The DNA of the CDR3 is TGTGCCAGCAGATTGGGCGGAGCTAACTATGGCTACACCTTC.

The rearrangement uses TRBV12-3 or TRBV12-4 and TRBJ1-2; no reliable D call. V lost 5 bases and J 8 bases, leaving 12 bases between the germline ends. The CDR3 is 12 amino acids. CDR3 in amino acids: CASSEGVKGYTF. DNA for the CDR3: TGTGCCAGCAGTGAGGGAGTTAAGGGCTACACCTTC.

A single count supports this clonotype. CDR3 coding DNA: TGTGCCACACGACGGGATAAGCGTTTCGAGCAGTACTTC. This translates into CATRRDKRFEQYF. V usage is TRBV27 and J usage is TRBJ2-7; D perhaps matches TRBD2 (5 bases). This CDR3 contains 13 residues. Germline-derived CDR1 and CDR2 are MNHEY and SMNVEV (reference sequence). The V end was cut by 10 bases, the J end by 6 bases, with 19 bases between.

This clonotype appeared a few times. The CDR3 loop reads CASLGTSGRGAYNEQFF. In DNA, the CDR3 is TGTGCCAGCTTAGGGACTAGCGGGAGGGGGGCCTACAATGAGCAGTTCTTC. This rearrangement joins TRBV7-9 to TRBJ2-1, with TRBD2 identical over 16 bases. Germline V gene data show CDR1 as SEHNR and CDR2 as FQNEAQ (reference sequence). This CDR3 has 17 amino acids. After removal of 8 bases from V and 2 bases from J, the junction contained 6 bases not matched to a gene.

This clonotype came up once. The gene calls are TRBV6-5 and TRBJ2-2; a weak D match, TRBD2 (5 bases). CDR3 length: 14 residues. Germline loops: CDR1 MNHEY, CDR2 SVGAGI. V lost 6 bases, J lost 4 bases, and 12 bases lay in between. For the CDR3, the DNA is TGTGCCAGCAGGAAGCGGAGTAGCACCGGGGAGCTGTTTTTT. It codes for CASRKRSSTGELFF.

The count of this clonotype is one. This chain links TRBV5-6 with TRBJ2-2; 8 nucleotides align to TRBD2. Germline CDR1 and CDR2: SGHDT and YYEEEE. Trimming removed 4 bases from V and 8 bases from J; junction bases left unmatched: 4. The CDR3 loop spans 13 amino acids. The CDR3 DNA reads TGTGCCAGCAGCCCCAGACTAGCGGGGGAGCTGTTTTTT. This codes for CASSPRLAGELFF.

This clonotype was observed at least ten times. The chain links TRBV7-3 to TRBJ2-1, with TRBD2 matching 13 bases. This CDR3 region has 19 residues. With 5 bases clipped from V and 0 bases from J, the junction kept 10 bases outside the gene matches. CDR1 SGHTA and CDR2 FQGTGA come from the germline V gene. The CDR3 sequence: CASSPRTSGRTGSYNEQFF. The CDR3 DNA reads as TGTGCCAGCAGCCCCAGGACTAGCGGGAGAACGGGCTCCTACAATGAGCAGTTCTTC.

The sample holds many counts of this clonotype. The chain is built from TRBV24-1 and TRBJ2-1; TRBD1 matches 9 bases. V lost 4 bases and J lost 6; bases outside the gene matches: 3. CDR1 KGHDR and CDR2 SFDVKD come from the germline V gene. The CDR3 consists of 14 residues. The CDR3 protein is CATSELGQGNEQFF. DNA of the CDR3: TGTGCCACCAGTGAGCTGGGACAGGGCAATGAGCAGTTCTTC.

The chain uses TRBV27 and TRBJ2-3, with TRBD2 matching over 10 bases. V shed 5 bases, J shed 7 bases, and the junction held 9 bases outside the gene matches. The CDR3 sequence is 15 residues long. Germline CDR1 and CDR2: MNHEY and SMNVEV (reference sequence). The CDR3 DNA is TGTGCCAGCAGTCCGTCTCTAGCGGGAGTAAATACGCAGTATTTT. Its translation is CASSPSLAGVNTQYF.

This clonotype was recorded a few times. This chain links TRBV9 with TRBJ2-5, with 8 bases that match TRBD2. J gave up 4 bases and V 4 bases, and 12 bases lay outside the gene matches. The CDR3 is 16 residues long. The germline V gene has CDR1 SGDLS and CDR2 YYNGEE. The CDR3 is CASSPPGTRAGETQYF. CDR3 in DNA: TGTGCCAGCAGCCCTCCCGGGACTAGGGCAGGAGAGACCCAGTACTTC.

In this sample, this clonotype turned up a few times. This chain joins TRBV5-1 and TRBJ2-1, with D unclear. Between the trimmed V and J ends, which lost 4 bases and 6 bases, there was a span of 11 bases. CDR1 is SGHRS, CDR2 YFSETQ, per germline. The CDR3 is made up of 13 amino acids. The CDR3: CASSPEPFNEQFF. The DNA of the CDR3 is TGCGCCAGCAGCCCGGAACCTTTCAATGAGCAGTTCTTC.

This clonotype was counted at least ten times. The chain carries TRBV12-3 or TRBV12-4 and TRBJ1-2, with 8 bases fitting TRBD1. V was pared by 5 bases and J by 3 bases, with 8 bases of the junction left unmatched. This CDR3 is built from 15 residues. Here the CDR3 DNA reads TGTGCCAGCAGTGTGGGACAGGTATACGACTATGGCTACACCTTC. This encodes CASSVGQVYDYGYTF.

J is TRBJ2-3 and V is TRBV15; D gene unclear. The CDR3 loop spans 13 amino acids. Trimming took off 5 bases at V and 2 bases at J, with 8 bases between the two ends. Germline V lookup: CDR1 LNHNV, CDR2 YYDKDF (reference sequence). As DNA, the CDR3 is TGTGCCACCAGCGTCGGGCCCACAGATACGCAGTATTTT. Translated, it gives CATSVGPTDTQYF. Complete variable domain (other parts from reference TRBV15 and TRBJ2-3): DAMVIQNPRYQVTQFGKPVTLSCSQTLNHNVMYWYQQKSSQAPKLLFHYYDKDFNNEADTPDNFQSRRPNTSFCFLDIRSPGLGDTAMYLCATSVGPTDTQYFGPGTRLTVL.

This clonotype came up a few times. This chain connects TRBV20-1 to TRBJ1-5; D might be TRBD1 (6 bases). The CDR3 consists of 15 residues. CDR1 is DFQATT, CDR2 SNEGSKA, per germline (reference sequence). V gave up 3 bases and J gave up 5 bases, with 17 bases separating them. The CDR3 sequence is CSASLRTALYQPQHF. The CDR3 region has the DNA TGCAGTGCTAGTCTCCGGACAGCTCTTTATCAGCCCCAGCATTTT.

The rearrangement uses TRBV12-3 or TRBV12-4 and TRBJ1-4, with 8 bases matching TRBD1. The ends lost 4 bases at V and 3 bases at J; junction bases unmatched: 1. This CDR3 has 14 residues. CDR3: CASSSGGSNEKLFF. In DNA form, the CDR3 reads TGTGCCAGCAGTTCAGGGGGCTCTAATGAAAAACTGTTTTTT.

CDR3 nucleotides: TGTGCCAGCAGCTTAGCGGAGACTAGCGGACTCTACGAGCAGTACTTC. This translates into CASSLAETSGLYEQYF. The gene calls are TRBV7-8 and TRBJ2-7; 9 bases fit TRBD2. Germline V gene sequence: CDR1 SGHVS, CDR2 FQNEAQ. There are 16 residues in the CDR3. The V segment lost 0 bases and the J segment 3 bases; nucleotides outside the gene matches: 6. Full variable domain (outside the CDR3, taken from reference TRBV7-8 and TRBJ2-7): GAGVSQSPRYKVAKRGQDVALRCDPISGHVSLFWYQQALGQGPEFLTYFQNEAQLDKSGLPSDRFFAERPEGSVSTLKIQRTQQEDSAVYLCASSLAETSGLYEQYFGPGTRLTVT.

This clonotype was recorded many times. V gene TRBV29-1 combines with J gene TRBJ1-1; D is uncertain. Trimming took off 2 bases at V and 4 bases at J, with 8 bases between the two ends. The CDR3 runs to 12 residues. Germline CDR1 is SQVTM and CDR2 is ANQGSEA. DNA of the CDR3: TGCAGCGTTGAAAGAATAGCCACTGAAGCTTTCTTT. Its translation: CSVERIATEAFF. Complete variable domain (other parts from reference TRBV29-1 and TRBJ1-1): SAVISQKPSRDICQRGTSLTIQCQVDSQVTMMFWYRQQPGQSLTLIATANQGSEATYESGFVIDKFPISRPNLTFSTLTVSNMSPEDSSIYLCSVERIATEAFFGQGTRLTVV.

The gene calls are TRBV24-1 and TRBJ2-3; 13 bases agree with TRBD2. Losses at the gene ends were 2 bases for V and 6 bases for J; bases not matched to a gene: 10. Germline V gene sequence: CDR1 KGHDR, CDR2 SFDVKD. The CDR3 has 18 residues. The CDR3: CATSDSTGTSGNRDTQYF. CDR3 coding DNA: TGTGCCACCAGTGATTCTACCGGGACTAGCGGGAATCGGGATACGCAGTATTTT.

V is TRBV12-3 or TRBV12-4 and J is TRBJ2-4; the D gene is possibly TRBD1 (6 bases). The CDR3 is made up of 14 amino acids. V lost 4 bases and J lost 1, with 8 bases in between. This CDR3 is CASSYQGAKNIQYF. The CDR3 DNA follows: TGTGCCAGCAGTTACCAGGGGGCCAAAAACATTCAGTACTTC.

This clonotype was detected ten times or more. The V call is TRBV12-3 or TRBV12-4, the J call TRBJ2-2; 7 nucleotides match TRBD2. Unmatched junction bases numbered 14, after V lost 5 bases and J lost 5 bases. This CDR3 comprises 17 residues. The CDR3 coding sequence is TGTGCCAGCAGTGGGACTCGGGGAGGGCCGACGACCGGGGAGCTGTTTTTT. Amino acid sequence: CASSGTRGGPTTGELFF.

This clonotype was found a few times. The CDR3 reads CASSFRTTDQPQHF. Written as DNA, the CDR3 is TGTGCCAGCAGTTTCCGGACGACAGATCAGCCCCAGCATTTT. The chain carries TRBV12-3 or TRBV12-4 and TRBJ1-5; possible D gene TRBD1, 5 bases. The CDR3 covers 14 residues. The germline V and J ends were trimmed by 3 bases and 5 bases, with 11 bases remaining between them.

This clonotype appeared a single time. CDR3: CASSLSGAESSGNTIYF. The CDR3 coding sequence is TGCGCCAGCAGCCTCTCGGGAGCGGAGAGCTCTGGAAACACCATATATTTT. This chain connects TRBV5-1 to TRBJ1-3; the D is unclear. This CDR3 is built from 17 residues. From germline, CDR1 is SGHRS and CDR2 YFSETQ. The V end lost 4 bases, the J end lost 0 bases, and 17 bases lay between the germline ends.

This clonotype was counted between two and nine times. This chain joins TRBV5-6 and TRBJ1-2; the D gene is possibly TRBD1 (5 bases). The CDR3 extends over 15 amino acids. The germline V gene encodes CDR1 SGHDT and CDR2 YYEEEE. The V and J ends lost 0 bases and 5 bases respectively, with 14 bases between them. The CDR3 sequence: CASSLEWAGIYGYTF. The CDR3 bases are TGTGCCAGCAGCTTGGAATGGGCAGGGATATATGGCTACACCTTC.

The chain joins TRBV18 to TRBJ1-1, with a tentative D call TRBD1 (6 bases). V gave up 6 bases and J gave up 6 bases, with 20 bases separating them. Germline V gene data show CDR1 as KGHSH and CDR2 as LQKENI. The length of the CDR3 is 15 residues. This chain's CDR3 is CASSQLQGGSSEAFF. In nucleotides, the CDR3 is TGTGCCAGCTCGCAGCTACAGGGCGGGAGCTCTGAAGCTTTCTTT.

This clonotype was seen only a few times. The rearrangement links TRBV7-9 to TRBJ1-5; D is uncertain. The germline V and J ends were trimmed by 5 bases and 6 bases, with 11 bases remaining between them. CDR1 and CDR2 from the germline V gene are SEHNR and FQNEAQ (reference sequence). CDR3 length equals 13 residues. The chain's CDR3 is CASSTGRGQPQHF. The CDR3 nucleotides read TGTGCCAGCAGCACTGGGCGGGGTCAGCCCCAGCATTTT.